The T cell receptor beta chain under discussion was sequenced for a study of response to subunit inactivated influenza vaccine. Overall study results and limits: The authors proposed limited new T cell recruitment per seasonal influenza vaccination.

The CDR3 contains 13 residues. V gave up 6 bases and J gave up 6 bases; unmatched junction bases: 7. Germline CDR1 DFQATT, CDR2 SNEGSKA (reference sequence). TCRdb ran MiXCR on the RT-PCR reads and lists one entry per CDR3 protein. The repertoire holds hundreds of thousands of distinct CDR3 sequences, with about a fifth as singletons. This clonotype has a handful of counts. Antigen specificity is unknown. This receptor was obtained from a man aged 45-65 years who received an inactivated influenza vaccine. This sequence joins TRBV20-1 and TRBJ1-4; TRBD1 agrees at 7 bases. The material was PBMCs from blood, obtained more than 4 days after vaccination. The CDR3 DNA reads TGCAGTGCCGAATCGACAGGGTATGAAAAACTGTTTTTT. It encodes CSAESTGYEKLFF.